These 24 T cell receptor beta chains came from one sample sequenced in a study of graft-versus-host responses after intestinal transplantation. Irradiated, violet-dye-labeled stimulator cells, roughly 200,000 in number, were plated with roughly 200,000 CFSE-labeled responder cells. Here immunoSEQ multiplex PCR was the method, and the copy in TCRdb shows in-frame clones only, minus some. The repertoire consists of approximately 14,000 clones, with approximately 33% occurring once and the leading ten covering roughly 2%. This material consisted of alloreactive CD8+ T cells from a mixed lymphocyte reaction culture, taken before intestinal transplant. Subset given: CFSE-low proliferating T cells sorted from roughly 6-day pre-transplant mixed lymphocyte reaction (GvH or HvG direction). The receptors were sampled from a human patient who received an intestinal transplant.

This clone was seen a few times. The chain uses TRBV6-6 and TRBJ2-5; 8 positions match TRBD2. CDR3 length equals 15 residues. Germline V CDR1 and CDR2: MNHNY, SVGAGI (reference sequence). Trimming took 5 bases from V and 5 from J; bases not matched to a gene: 10. The CDR3 bases are TGTGCCAGCAGTCTCACGGGGGGGCTGAGGGAGACCCAGTACTTC. It codes for CASSLTGGLRETQYF.

This chain uses TRBV4-3 with TRBJ2-3; 16 bases are a match to TRBD2. J was trimmed by 11 bases and V by 3 bases; bases with no gene match: 5. Per the germline V gene, CDR1 is LGHNA and CDR2 is YSLEER. The CDR3 is 15 residues long. CDR3 amino acids: CASSQGTSGGERQYF. The CDR3 nucleotides are TGCGCCAGCAGCCAGGGGACTAGCGGGGGGGAGAGGCAGTATTTT.

This sequence joins TRBV2 and TRBJ1-6, with TRBD1 as a possible D gene (6 bases). The germline CDR1 and CDR2 sequences are SNHLY and FYNNEI. The CDR3 covers 19 residues. With 4 bases removed from V and 1 base from J, the gap between germline ends came to 20 bases. The CDR3 is CASSVPTCEGGSYNSPLHF. CDR3 DNA sequence: TGTGCCAGCAGTGTACCAACGTGTGAGGGGGGGTCCTATAATTCACCCCTCCACTTT.

This chain joins TRBV27 and TRBJ2-7, with 7 nucleotides matching TRBD1. This CDR3 is 14 amino acids long. Germline V lookup: CDR1 MNHEY, CDR2 SMNVEV (reference sequence). Trimming cost V 3 bases and J 2 bases; bases outside gene matches: 4. The CDR3 nucleotides read TGTGCCAGCAGTTTCGAAGGGGGCGCCTACGAGCAGTACTTC. Translated, it gives CASSFEGGAYEQYF.

The chain recombines TRBV4-1 with TRBJ2-7; 7 bases line up with TRBD2. This CDR3 is built from 14 residues. The germline CDR1 and CDR2 sequences are MGHRA and YSYEKL. V gave up 0 bases and J gave up 3 bases; unmatched junction bases: 2. CDR3 in DNA: TGCGCCAGCAGCCAAGATTGGGGGGGCTACGAGCAGTACTTC. Amino acids: CASSQDWGGYEQYF.

A note on this clone: The junction differs from germline at one of its ends, possibly a read error. The chain employs TRBV9 and TRBJ1-3; 8 bases line up with TRBD1. The germline V gene encodes CDR1 SGDLS and CDR2 YYNGEE. This CDR3 is 13 amino acids long. CDR3 protein: CASSVGTGDPFTF. DNA for the CDR3: TGTGCCAGCAGCGTCGGGACAGGTGACCCCTTTACCTTT.

This clone is medium-sized (0.01 to 0.1%). This sequence joins TRBV4-1 and TRBJ2-7, with no clear D. The CDR3 is 13 amino acids. CDR1 MGHRA and CDR2 YSYEKL come from the germline V gene. Trimming shortened V by 2 bases and J by 2 bases, and 7 bases separated the two germline ends. This CDR3 reads CASSQILTYEQYF. DNA of the CDR3: TGCGCCAGCAGCCAAATTTTAACCTACGAGCAGTACTTC.

The sample holds a few counts of this clone. The chain is built from TRBV5-8 and TRBJ1-2; weak D call: TRBD1 (6 bases). In germline, CDR1 is SGHTS, CDR2 YDEGEE. The CDR3 totals 13 residues. With 7 bases removed from V and 3 bases from J, the gap between germline ends came to 13 bases. The CDR3 spells CASRDTLDYGYTF. The CDR3 nucleotides are TGTGCCAGCCGGGACACCCTGGACTATGGCTACACCTTC.

This clone was counted only a few times. The gene calls are TRBV4-1 and TRBJ2-5; 7 nucleotides agree with TRBD2. The CDR3 sequence is 16 residues long. The V and J ends lost 4 bases and 2 bases, in that order; junction bases with no gene match: 10. The germline gives CDR1 MGHRA, CDR2 YSYEKL. This CDR3 reads CASSPDIAGVQETQYF. CDR3 nucleotides: TGCGCCAGCAGCCCGGATATCGCGGGGGTACAAGAGACCCAGTACTTC.

This chain uses TRBV7-9 with TRBJ1-1, with 10 bases aligning to TRBD1. Trimming cost V 6 bases and J 4 bases; bases outside gene matches: 8. The CDR3 length is 15 residues. CDR1 SEHNR and CDR2 FQNEAQ come from the germline V gene (reference sequence). The CDR3: CASRETGTGVTEAFF. The DNA for the CDR3 is TGTGCCAGCAGAGAGACGGGGACAGGGGTCACTGAAGCTTTCTTT.

The V and J genes are TRBV11-2 and TRBJ1-2, with 7 bases identical to TRBD1. With V trimmed by 1 base and J by 7 bases, 6 bases remained unmatched. The CDR3 consists of 14 residues. From germline, CDR1 is SGHAT and CDR2 FQNNGV. The CDR3 loop is CASSLGQGTGGYTF. CDR3 bases: TGTGCCAGCAGCTTAGGACAGGGCACGGGTGGCTACACCTTC.

The CDR3 sequence: CASSNQGAAEAFF. CDR3 nucleotide sequence: TGCGCCAGCAGCAACCAGGGGGCAGCTGAAGCTTTCTTT. The gene calls are TRBV4-3 and TRBJ1-1; 8 bases are a match to TRBD1. The CDR3 sequence is 13 residues long. The V gene end was trimmed by 5 bases and the J gene end by 6 bases; junction bases not matched to a gene: 5. Germline V gene lookup returns CDR1 LGHNA and CDR2 YSLEER.

Within the sample, this clone is medium-sized (0.01 to 0.1%). This chain uses TRBV7-9 with TRBJ1-2, with D hard to call. The length of the CDR3 is 13 residues. The germline CDR1 and CDR2 sequences are SEHNR and FQNEAQ (reference sequence). V was clipped by 4 bases and J by 4 bases, with 10 bases between them. The CDR3: CASSSPSSYGYTF. As DNA, the CDR3 is TGTGCCAGCAGCTCGCCCAGTTCCTATGGCTACACCTTC.

This clone was picked up one time. J is TRBJ1-1 and V is TRBV5-6; the D gene is possibly TRBD1 (6 bases). CDR3 length: 15 amino acids. Germline V gene sequence: CDR1 SGHDT, CDR2 YYEEEE. V was clipped by 2 bases and J by 4 bases, with 15 bases between them. CDR3 region: CASSLIQGDGTEAFF. The CDR3 DNA follows: TGTGCCAGCAGCTTAATACAGGGCGACGGCACTGAAGCTTTCTTT. Variable domain in full (rest from reference TRBV5-6 and TRBJ1-1): DAGVTQSPTHLIKTRGQQVTLRCSPKSGHDTVSWYQQALGQGPQFIFQYYEEEERQRGNFPDRFSGHQFPNYSSELNVNALLLGDSALYLCASSLIQGDGTEAFFGQGTRLTVV.

The genes are TRBV4-1 and TRBJ2-7, with a tentative D call TRBD1 (6 bases). Per germline, CDR1 MGHRA and CDR2 YSYEKL. Trimming took off 5 bases at V and 2 bases at J, with 16 bases between the two ends. The CDR3 loop spans 15 amino acids. CDR3 region: CASSILQGMTYEQYF. CDR3 DNA: TGCGCCAGCAGCATTTTGCAGGGGATGACCTACGAGCAGTACTTC.

The V call is TRBV27, the J call TRBJ2-7; 8 bases line up with TRBD1. The CDR3 has 15 amino acids. V dropped 5 bases and J dropped 0; count of bases not matched to a gene: 6. Germline V lookup: CDR1 MNHEY, CDR2 SMNVEV (reference sequence). The CDR3 bases are TGTGCCAGCAGTAGGGACAGGAGTTTCTCCTACGAGCAGTACTTC. This translates into CASSRDRSFSYEQYF.

J is TRBJ2-1 and V is TRBV4-3, with a possible D match to TRBD2 (6 bases). Per germline, CDR1 LGHNA and CDR2 YSLEER. The CDR3 has 15 amino acids. Trimming took off 1 base at V and 2 bases at J, with 9 bases between the two ends. CDR3 in amino acids: CASSQGRDPYNEQFF. CDR3 DNA: TGCGCCAGCAGCCAAGGGCGGGACCCCTACAATGAGCAGTTCTTC.

V usage is TRBV5-1 and J usage is TRBJ2-1; 7 bases agree with TRBD2. Germline-derived CDR1 and CDR2 are SGHRS and YFSETQ. V was clipped by 4 bases and J by 11 bases; unmatched bases: 6. This CDR3 is built from 12 residues. The CDR3 reads CASSRGDGQQFF. The CDR3 DNA reads as TGCGCCAGCAGCCGGGGGGATGGCCAGCAGTTCTTC.

This chain connects TRBV19 to TRBJ1-1, with 7 nucleotides matching TRBD1. V shed 7 bases and J 0 bases; nucleotides not matched to a gene: 8. The CDR3 has 15 residues. Per germline, CDR1 LNHDA and CDR2 SQIVND (reference sequence). Here the CDR3 DNA reads TGTGCCAGTAACTACAGGGGATACATGAACACTGAAGCTTTCTTT. This translates into CASNYRGYMNTEAFF.

The chain recombines TRBV30 with TRBJ2-5; TRBD1 agrees at 10 bases. The CDR3 runs 14 residues. The junction had 13 bases not matched to a gene; V was cut back by 4 bases and J by 11 bases. CDR1 is GTSNPN, CDR2 SVGIG, per germline (reference sequence). The CDR3 DNA sequence: TGTGCCTGGACCCTGACAGGGGGCATGGAAGAGCAGTACTTC. As protein: CAWTLTGGMEEQYF.

Notes on this clone: The same CDR3 also results from other DNA sequences found in this sample. The V call is TRBV29-1, the J call TRBJ2-7; weak D call: TRBD2 (5 bases). Trimming took 4 bases from V and 2 from J, leaving 21 bases between them. This CDR3 contains 16 residues. Germline lookup yields CDR1 SQVTM and CDR2 ANQGSEA. The CDR3 region is CSVAGIPTHSPYEQYF. CDR3 DNA: TGCAGCGTTGCGGGAATCCCCACACATTCTCCCTACGAGCAGTACTTC.

This clone was recorded a few times. The chain combines TRBV4-3 with TRBJ2-1; 14 nucleotides align to TRBD2. The germline V gene encodes CDR1 LGHNA and CDR2 YSLEER. This CDR3 has 19 amino acids. V lost 3 bases, J lost 3 bases, and 10 bases stayed unmatched. In DNA, the CDR3 is TGCGCCAGCAGCCACAATACCGGGACTAGCGGGGGCCGCTACAATGAGCAGTTCTTC. As protein: CASSHNTGTSGGRYNEQFF.

This chain links TRBV5-1 with TRBJ1-5, with D perhaps TRBD1 (5 bases). The V and J ends lost 0 bases and 2 bases respectively, with 12 bases between them. The CDR3 has 16 residues. CDR1 and CDR2 (germline): SGHRS, YFSETQ. The CDR3 spells CASSLGSREGNQPQHF. CDR3 coding DNA: TGCGCCAGCAGCTTGGGCAGCAGGGAGGGCAATCAGCCCCAGCATTTT.

The chain combines TRBV15 with TRBJ2-3; D remains ambiguous. Germline V gives CDR1 LNHNV, CDR2 YYDKDF (reference sequence). V lost 6 bases and J lost 1, with 8 bases in between. CDR3 length equals 13 residues. Here the CDR3 DNA reads TGTGCCACCAGGACATTCCGCACAGATACGCAGTATTTT. Translating gives CATRTFRTDTQYF.